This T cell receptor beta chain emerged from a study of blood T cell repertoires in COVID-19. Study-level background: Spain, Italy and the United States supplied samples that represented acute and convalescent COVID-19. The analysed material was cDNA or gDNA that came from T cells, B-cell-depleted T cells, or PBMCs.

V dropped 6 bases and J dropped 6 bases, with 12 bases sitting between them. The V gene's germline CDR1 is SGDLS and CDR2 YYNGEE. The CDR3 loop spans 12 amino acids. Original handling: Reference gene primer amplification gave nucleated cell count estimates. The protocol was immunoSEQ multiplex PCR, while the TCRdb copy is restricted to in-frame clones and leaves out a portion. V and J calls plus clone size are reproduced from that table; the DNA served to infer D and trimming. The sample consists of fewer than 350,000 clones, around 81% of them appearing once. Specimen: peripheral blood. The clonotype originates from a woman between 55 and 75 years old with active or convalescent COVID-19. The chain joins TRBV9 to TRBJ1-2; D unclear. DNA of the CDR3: TGTGCCAGCACCCACTCAACGGATGGCTACACCTTC. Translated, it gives CASTHSTDGYTF.